One sample yielded the 14 T cell receptor beta chains listed below, sequenced in a study of human T cells and chemical hapten exposure. MiXCR, applied by TCRdb to the RACE reads, yields one record per CDR3 protein. The sample lists 100,000 or so distinct CDR3 sequences, about 10% occurring once. Time point: patch test 1, 2 weeks after DPC sensitization. Specified treatment: therapeutic diphenylcyclopropenone sensitization with weekly scalp DPC. This specimen consisted of whole blood, obtained in connection with sensitization to the hapten diphenylcyclopropenone (DPC). The receptor source for this set is a man aged 35 to 55 with alopecia areata. Some clones in this sample may be carry-over from other donors' samples.

V and J are TRBV20-1 and TRBJ2-7; tentatively, D is TRBD1 (6 bases). Germline V lookup: CDR1 DFQATT, CDR2 SNEGSKA (reference sequence). With 3 bases removed from V and 3 bases from J, the gap between germline ends came to 9 bases. This CDR3 comprises 12 residues. The CDR3 nucleotides are TGCAGTGCTAGTCGACAGGACTACGAGCAGTACTTC. This codes for CSASRQDYEQYF.

The chain combines TRBV5-8 with TRBJ1-4, with D perhaps matching TRBD1 (6 bases). The CDR3 spans 16 residues. Germline-derived CDR1 and CDR2 are SGHTS and YDEGEE. V lost 0 bases and J lost 6, with 15 bases in between. CDR3 loop: CASSLGDKPVDEKLFF. The DNA for the CDR3 is TGTGCCAGCAGCTTGGGGGACAAGCCTGTCGATGAAAAACTGTTTTTT.

This clonotype was observed a few times. This chain uses TRBV6-6 with TRBJ1-3; no clear D gene. CDR1 and CDR2 from the germline V gene are MNHNY and SVGAGI (reference sequence). This CDR3 is 12 amino acids long. Trimming left V 6 bases short and J 14 bases short, with 17 bases between. As DNA, the CDR3 is TGTGCCAGCAGCAAGGGTCCGAACCCCTTATATTTT. Translation gives CASSKGPNPLYF.

The J gene is TRBJ2-3, the V gene TRBV27; D possibly corresponds to TRBD2 (6 bases). Germline-derived CDR1 and CDR2 are MNHEY and SMNVEV (reference sequence). Trimming cost V 4 bases and J 0 bases, with 11 bases left between them. The CDR3 has 15 amino acids. The CDR3 sequence is CASSWAGLSTDTQYF. The CDR3, as DNA: TGTGCCAGCAGTTGGGCGGGGCTGAGCACAGATACGCAGTATTTT.

This sequence joins TRBV10-3 and TRBJ1-1, with 10 positions matching TRBD1. The CDR3 extends over 12 amino acids. V gave up 9 bases and J gave up 6 bases; unmatched junction bases: 4. From germline, CDR1 is ENHRY and CDR2 SYGVKD. CDR3: CAIGTGVAEAFF. The CDR3 DNA sequence: TGTGCCATTGGGACAGGGGTTGCTGAAGCTTTCTTT.

J is TRBJ1-2 and V is TRBV19; D is possibly TRBD1 (5 bases). Looked up from germline, CDR1 is LNHDA and CDR2 is SQIVND (reference sequence). The CDR3 is 14 amino acids. V lost 6 bases, J lost 3 bases, and 14 bases lay in between. The DNA for the CDR3 is TGTGCCAGTAGCCCGTGGGGGAAGTACTATGGCTACACCTTC. As protein: CASSPWGKYYGYTF.

The V call is TRBV5-5, the J call TRBJ2-3; 10 nucleotides match TRBD2. The CDR3 length is 14 residues. Germline V gene sequence: CDR1 SGHKS, CDR2 YYEKEE (reference sequence). After removal of 5 bases from V and 1 base from J, the junction contained 1 base not matched to a gene. CDR3 sequence reads: CASRGTSGTDTQYF. CDR3 nucleotides: TGTGCCAGCAGGGGGACTAGCGGCACAGATACGCAGTATTTT.

Comments on this clonotype: The junction departs from germline at one end; a sequencing error may be responsible. The rearrangement links TRBV6-2 or TRBV6-3 to TRBJ2-1; possibly TRBD1 or TRBD2 for D (5 bases each). CDR1 is MNHEY, CDR2 SVGEGT, per germline. The CDR3 is 13 amino acids. CDR3 bases: TGTGCCAGCAGTTACGGGGACGAAGTACCCAAATACTTC. Amino acid sequence: CASSYGDEVPKYF.

This clonotype was detected a few times. The chain carries TRBV5-4 and TRBJ1-2; 7 positions match TRBD1. The V segment lost 5 bases and the J segment 2 bases; nucleotides outside the gene matches: 9. CDR1 is SGHNT and CDR2 is YYREEE in the germline V gene (reference sequence). CDR3 length: 15 amino acids. The CDR3 region is CASRNRQGGNYGYTF. In DNA, the CDR3 is TGTGCCAGCAGAAACAGACAGGGCGGGAACTATGGCTACACCTTC.

This clonotype was seen a handful of times. The chain has TRBV12-3 or TRBV12-4 and TRBJ2-7, with D possibly TRBD2 on 5 matching bases. V lost 5 bases, J lost 0 bases, and 11 bases lay in between. The CDR3 runs 14 residues. The CDR3 coding sequence is TGTGCCAGCAGTCCGTCGACTACCTCCTACGAGCAGTACGTC. Translation gives CASSPSTTSYEQYV.

This clonotype was detected only a few times. The gene calls are TRBV7-2 and TRBJ2-3; 7 bases are a match to TRBD2. The CDR3 is 15 residues long. V lost 6 bases and J lost 2; bases outside the gene matches: 8. In germline, CDR1 is SGHTA, CDR2 FQGNSA. Here the CDR3 DNA reads TGTGCCAGCAGTCAAGATACTAGCGCCACAGATACGCAGTATTTT. Translated, it gives CASSQDTSATDTQYF.

This clonotype was counted ten times or more. The rearrangement joins TRBV7-2 to TRBJ1-1; 7 bases fit TRBD1. The CDR3 runs 13 residues. V lost 8 bases, J lost 1 base, and 4 bases stayed unmatched. Germline V gene lookup returns CDR1 SGHTA and CDR2 FQGNSA. CDR3 amino acids: CASLRQGNTEAFF. The CDR3 DNA reads TGTGCCAGCTTACGACAGGGGAACACTGAAGCTTTCTTT.

This chain connects TRBV5-1 to TRBJ1-5; D is possibly TRBD1 (6 bases). The CDR3 covers 15 residues. Germline V gene data show CDR1 as SGHRS and CDR2 as YFSETQ. V lost 0 bases and J 7 bases, leaving 14 bases between the germline ends. CDR3 nucleotide sequence: TGCGCCAGCAGCTTGGACGGGGGGCTGGGGCAGCCCCAGCATTTT. Amino acids: CASSLDGGLGQPQHF. The full variable domain, completed using reference TRBV5-1 and TRBJ1-5, is KAGVTQTPRYLIKTRGQQVTLSCSPISGHRSVSWYQQTPGQGLQFLFEYFSETQRNKGNFPGRFSGRQFSNSRSEMNVSTLELGDSALYLCASSLDGGLGQPQHFGDGTRLSIL.

This clonotype was recorded at least ten times. V usage is TRBV6-4 and J usage is TRBJ1-2, with D uncertain. V was shortened by 10 bases and J by 5 bases, with 17 bases between the two germline ends. Germline values: CDR1 MRHNA, CDR2 SNTAGT. The CDR3 is 13 residues long. The CDR3 bases are TGTGCCACCAAGTCCGAAGGCGGATATGGCTACACCTTC. Translating gives CATKSEGGYGYTF.